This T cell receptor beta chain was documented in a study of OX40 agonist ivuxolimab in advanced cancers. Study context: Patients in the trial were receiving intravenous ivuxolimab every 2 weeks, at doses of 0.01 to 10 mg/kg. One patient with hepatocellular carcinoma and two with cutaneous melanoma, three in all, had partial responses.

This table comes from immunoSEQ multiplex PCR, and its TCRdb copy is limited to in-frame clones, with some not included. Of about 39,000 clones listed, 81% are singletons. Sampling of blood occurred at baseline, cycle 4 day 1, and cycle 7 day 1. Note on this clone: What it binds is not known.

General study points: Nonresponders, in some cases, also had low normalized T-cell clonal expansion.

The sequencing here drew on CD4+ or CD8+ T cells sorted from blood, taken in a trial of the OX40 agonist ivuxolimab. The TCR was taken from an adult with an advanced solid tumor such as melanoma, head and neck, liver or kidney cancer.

The CDR3 DNA is TGCGCCAGCAGTGGACAGGGGTTTCAGCCCCAGCATTTT. Protein product: CASSGQGFQPQHF. The chain links TRBV10-1 to TRBJ1-5; 8 bases are shared with TRBD1. This CDR3 has 13 amino acids. Trimming removed 4 bases from V and 6 bases from J; junction bases left unmatched: 2. The germline V gene has CDR1 WNHNN and CDR2 SYGVQD (reference sequence).